One T cell receptor (beta chain) is described in this entry. These data are taken from a study of blood T cell repertoires in COVID-19. Study overall: T cells, B-cell-depleted T cells, or PBMCs provided the cDNA or gDNA that served as material.

This table comes from immunoSEQ multiplex PCR, and its TCRdb copy is limited to in-frame clones, with some not included. This sample has fewer than 500,000 clones, with roughly 90% found just once. The CDR3 runs to 15 residues. Germline CDR1 reads SNHLY; CDR2 reads FYNNEI. V lost 6 bases, J lost 0 bases, and 11 bases lay in between. The chain carries TRBV2 and TRBJ2-2, with D perhaps matching TRBD2 (5 bases). The TCR was taken from a man aged 18 to 30 with COVID-19, enrolled during active disease. Sequenced sample: peripheral blood. CDR3 sequence reads: CASRKRPSNTGELFF. CDR3 DNA: TGTGCCAGCAGGAAGCGGCCTTCGAACACCGGGGAGCTGTTTTTT.